Listed here is a single TCR beta chain. No antigen is known for it. No base-level quality is on record; no much larger clone is a single base apart. In Seattle, one collaborating source enrolled patients while the infection was active and tracked those patients longitudinally over the course of disease. Each collaborating institution followed its own protocols to collect whole blood in K2EDTA tubes. For TCRbeta analysis, collaborator samples were shipped as frozen whole blood, as isolated PBMCs, or as DNA extracted from either sample type. The germline V gene (reference sequence) supplies CDR1 LGHDT and CDR2 YNNKEL. Taken from cysteine to phenylalanine, the CDR3 has 17 residues. Only the CDR3 region is kept as DNA, spanning 51 bases read in frame from base 1. V lost 0 bases and J lost 2 bases, and the count of bases not matched to a germline gene is 8. The immunoSEQ Assay, a bias-controlled multiplex PCR, was used to amplify TCRbeta CDR3 regions from genomic DNA. The authors' pipeline ran thus. The number of nucleated cells in each sample was estimated by amplification of reference gene primers within the assay. Sequence reads were collapsed and filtered to measure the absolute abundance of every unique TCRbeta CDR3 rearrangement. For each sample, productive Simpson clonality was calculated as the square root of Simpson's diversity index over productive rearrangements. The source is immuneACCESS, and TCRdb retained only in-frame sequences with V and J called. Part of the clones is not carried over; for the studies checked, unresolved V genes explain less than half of this, and the remainder is unexplained. That table is the source of V, J and clone size, and D and trimming were worked out from the DNA. The sample table shows 200,000 to 250,000 clones, and more than 80% are seen once. The ten biggest clones cover 0.95% to 1.5% of the sample.

This record comes from a study of blood T cell repertoires in COVID-19 (dated by TCRdb to between 2020 and 2021). About the study as a whole: Collaborator samples came from the United States, Italy and Spain and covered acute and convalescent phases of COVID-19. The prospective study material was composed of cDNA or gDNA derived from T cells, B-cell-depleted T cells, or PBMCs. Deeply sampled blood TCRbeta repertoires from subjects exposed to, actively infected with, or recovered from COVID-19 were included in the dataset. The repertoires were released in a freely available public database meant as a resource for research on the immune response to SARS-CoV-2. Samples were obtained from the ongoing ImmuneRACE study (first 160 participants) and from about 1,300 subjects provided by 6 global collaborators. The sample metadata nearly always contained a de-identified subject ID, COVID-19 status, age in years and sex. Where available, HLA class I and class II types were taken from metadata supplied by the sample provider and were not determined by assay-based typing.

The investigation overall reported the following: The quantity of clinical and demographic metadata differed by source and by participant and was supplied without curation.

This sequence uses TRBV3-1 (or the pseudogene TRBV3-2) and TRBJ2-3, and 7 bases in between align with TRBD2. This receptor was taken from a woman aged 25 to 45 with COVID-19, enrolled during active disease. Sequenced material: peripheral blood. The CDR3 amino acid sequence is: CASSQDLAAVPTDTQYF. The DNA sequence reads TGTGCCAGCAGCCAAGACCTAGCGGCAGTACCCACAGATACGCAGTATTTT.